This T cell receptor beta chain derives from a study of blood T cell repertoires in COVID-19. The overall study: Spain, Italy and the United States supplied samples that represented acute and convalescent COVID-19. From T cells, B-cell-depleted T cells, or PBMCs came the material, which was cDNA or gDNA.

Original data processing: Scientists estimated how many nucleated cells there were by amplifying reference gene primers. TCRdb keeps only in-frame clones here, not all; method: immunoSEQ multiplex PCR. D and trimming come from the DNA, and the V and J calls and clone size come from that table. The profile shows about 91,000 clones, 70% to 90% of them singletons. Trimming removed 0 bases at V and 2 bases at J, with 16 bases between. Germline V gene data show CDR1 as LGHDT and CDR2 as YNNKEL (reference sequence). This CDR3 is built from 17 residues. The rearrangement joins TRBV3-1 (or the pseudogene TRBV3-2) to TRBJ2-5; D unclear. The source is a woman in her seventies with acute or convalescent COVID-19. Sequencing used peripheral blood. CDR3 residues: CASSQDRRNGGQETQYF. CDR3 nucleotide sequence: TGTGCCAGCAGCCAAGATCGGCGGAATGGTGGGCAAGAGACCCAGTACTTC.